The rows below give T cell receptor beta chains drawn from one sample of a study of monozygotic twins with inflammatory bowel disease. Using the 5' RACE reads, TCRdb records one entry per CDR3 protein without DNA. The repertoire shows 200,000 to 250,000 distinct CDR3 sequences; the top ten hold 1.5% to 2%. Input material: blood. These TCRs come from a human donor with ulcerative colitis or Crohn's disease, or a healthy co-twin of an affected twin (not recorded which). The CDR3 runs from the conserved cysteine through the conserved F or W.

CDR3 protein: CASKGQGANGELFF; J gene: TRBJ2-2; CDR3 length: 14; V gene: TRBV5-1
CDR3 protein: CASSTGRAYNEQFF; J gene: TRBJ2-1; CDR3 length: 14; V gene: TRBV5-1
CDR3 protein: CASSLWVVDDGYTF; J gene: TRBJ1-2; CDR3 length: 14; V gene: TRBV7-8
CDR3 protein: CASSAEAGARTDTQYF; J gene: TRBJ2-3; CDR3 length: 16; V gene: TRBV27
CDR3 protein: CASSPGQGPQETQYF; J gene: TRBJ2-5; CDR3 length: 15; V gene: TRBV18
CDR3 protein: CASSFMGRDYGYTF; J gene: TRBJ1-2; CDR3 length: 14; V gene: TRBV5-1
CDR3 protein: CSPRRAAGNEQFF; J gene: TRBJ2-1; CDR3 length: 13; V gene: TRBV20-1
CDR3 protein: CASSLMVTGSSYEQYF; J gene: TRBJ2-7; CDR3 length: 16; V gene: TRBV7-9
CDR3 protein: CASSPLGVQANYGYTF; J gene: TRBJ1-2; CDR3 length: 16; V gene: TRBV4-2
CDR3 protein: CAIPQGSNTGELFF; J gene: TRBJ2-2; CDR3 length: 14; V gene: TRBV10-3
CDR3 protein: CASRGPGQGATYEQYF; J gene: TRBJ2-7; CDR3 length: 16; V gene: TRBV12-3/TRBV12-4
CDR3 protein: CASSQVTANTEAFF; J gene: TRBJ1-1; CDR3 length: 14; V gene: TRBV4-1
CDR3 protein: CASSSSGASRGNYGYTF; J gene: TRBJ1-2; CDR3 length: 17; V gene: TRBV7-9
CDR3 protein: CASSSQGPDTQYF; J gene: TRBJ2-3; CDR3 length: 13; V gene: TRBV6-6
CDR3 protein: CASSQHPQRGTTNEKLFF; J gene: TRBJ1-4; CDR3 length: 18; V gene: TRBV4-1
CDR3 protein: CSARESAAFYGYTF; J gene: TRBJ1-2; CDR3 length: 14; V gene: TRBV20-1
CDR3 protein: CASSLTQNTEAFF; J gene: TRBJ1-1; CDR3 length: 13; V gene: TRBV12-3/TRBV12-4
CDR3 protein: CASSSQKPIRTGPNSPLHF; J gene: TRBJ1-6; CDR3 length: 19; V gene: TRBV21-1
CDR3 protein: CASSPSDRVDTEAFF; J gene: TRBJ1-1; CDR3 length: 15; V gene: TRBV12-3/TRBV12-4
CDR3 protein: CASGFRGRDEQFF; J gene: TRBJ2-1; CDR3 length: 13; V gene: TRBV5-6
CDR3 protein: CASAAGALGATEAFF; J gene: TRBJ1-1; CDR3 length: 15; V gene: TRBV5-1
CDR3 protein: CSARAGRGYTF; J gene: TRBJ1-2; CDR3 length: 11; V gene: TRBV20-1
CDR3 protein: CASIDRGRTDTQYF; J gene: TRBJ2-3; CDR3 length: 14; V gene: TRBV19
CDR3 protein: CASGLDRGETQYF; J gene: TRBJ2-5; CDR3 length: 13; V gene: TRBV12-5